This T cell receptor beta chain was identified during a study of metastatic and nonmetastatic thyroid tumors. At the level of the study: Across blood and tumor or nodule tissue, repertoires from malignant and benign thyroid patients were compared with one another.

V was cut by 2 bases and J by 9 bases, with 17 bases left in between. This CDR3 region has 15 residues. Germline V gene sequence: CDR1 MNHEY, CDR2 SVGEGT. The entire patient cohort was treatment-naive prior to thyroid surgery. Per the original data handling: Across clinicopathological groups, CDR3 differences served as the basis for building a distant-metastasis classifier for papillary thyroid cancer. TCRdb re-called the PCR reads with MiXCR. The V and J calls shown here were made by TCRdb, not taken from the authors' results. Of tens of thousands of clones in the sample, 17% were seen once. The study's findings and limits: Within blood and tumor, benign nodules reportedly had significantly lower TCR beta diversity than malignant thyroid tumors did.

This clone was found many times. Antigen specificity is unknown. The same CDR3 is also encoded by other DNA sequences in this sample. Input material: tumor tissue. The chain recombines TRBV6-2 or TRBV6-3 with TRBJ2-1; no clear D. This receptor was identified in a female donor with papillary thyroid cancer or a benign thyroid nodule (not recorded which). Some clones in this sample may be carry-over from other donors' samples. DNA for the CDR3: TGTGCCAGCAGTTACGTCGGACCCTCTGGCGGTGAGCAGTTCTTC. Its translation is CASSYVGPSGGEQFF.